This T cell receptor (beta chain) emerged from a study of neurological immune-mediated disorders. The cDNA was produced through 5'RACE with 10-nucleotide random UMIs. Every sequencing run generated over 170 million TCR-beta sequences from 15-18 subjects. MiXCR, applied by TCRdb to the 5' RACE reads, yields one record per CDR3 protein. The sample lists more than 35,000 distinct CDR3 sequences; about 6.9% were seen once. The sorted libraries were made from around 980,000 CD4+ or CD8+ T cells. This clonotype has a count of ten or more. Germline CDR1 reads SQVTM; CDR2 reads ANQGSEA. V was pared by 5 bases and J by 3 bases, with 10 bases between. The length of the CDR3 is 12 residues.

The chain couples TRBV29-1 to TRBJ1-1; D not resolved. The TCR originated in a middle-aged woman in good health. The source material was CD4+ T cells from blood. In DNA, the CDR3 is TGCAGCGTTTTGCGGGGTGACACTGAAGCTTTCTTT. This encodes CSVLRGDTEAFF.